One sample yielded the 21 T cell receptor beta chains listed below, sequenced in a study of blood T cell repertoires in COVID-19. The data were produced by immunoSEQ multiplex PCR, yet TCRdb's version contains in-frame clones alone and is incomplete. The sample yields about 110,000 clones, roughly 82% seen once. Sequencing was done on a sample of peripheral blood. Every receptor here comes from a woman aged 60-70 years with acute or convalescent COVID-19.

The chain combines TRBV9 with TRBJ1-2; D might be TRBD1 (6 bases). This CDR3 is built from 16 residues. V lost 1 base, J lost 2 bases, and 15 bases lay in between. CDR1 and CDR2 (germline): SGDLS, YYNGEE. The CDR3 is CASSVHRAGGNYGYTF. CDR3 bases: TGTGCCAGCAGCGTACACAGGGCCGGAGGCAACTATGGCTACACCTTC.

The chain is built from TRBV9 and TRBJ2-7; 9 nucleotides match TRBD2. The germline V gene has CDR1 SGDLS and CDR2 YYNGEE. The CDR3 covers 15 residues. Trimming cost V 3 bases and J 2 bases; bases outside gene matches: 6. The CDR3: CASSEAGGAPYEQYF. CDR3 bases: TGTGCCAGCAGCGAGGCGGGGGGGGCGCCCTACGAGCAGTACTTC.

The chain is built from TRBV14 and TRBJ1-6; 11 bases align to TRBD1. V lost 3 bases and J lost 7; bases outside the gene matches: 5. Germline values: CDR1 SGHDN, CDR2 FVKESK. This CDR3 comprises 16 residues. CDR3 DNA sequence: TGTGCCAGCAGCCATCGGACAGGGGGCACGAATTCACCCCTCCACTTT. Residues: CASSHRTGGTNSPLHF.

As DNA, the CDR3 is TGCGCCAGCAGCCAAGAAGGGGCTCCGGGGGGTGACGGAGCTTTCTTT. Protein: CASSQEGAPGGDGAFF. The chain links TRBV4-3 to TRBJ1-1; the D gene is possibly TRBD1 (5 bases). Trimming took off 0 bases at V and 10 bases at J, with 21 bases between the two ends. Looked up from germline, CDR1 is LGHNA and CDR2 is YSLEER. The CDR3 is made up of 16 amino acids.

V and J are TRBV24-1 and TRBJ1-5; the match to TRBD1 covers 9 bases. Germline V CDR1 and CDR2: KGHDR, SFDVKD. Trimming took 5 bases from V and 3 from J; bases not matched to a gene: 7. There are 16 residues in the CDR3. CDR3 coding DNA: TGTGCCACCAGTGCCACCGGGACAGGGAACAATCAGCCCCAGCATTTT. Its translation: CATSATGTGNNQPQHF.

This clone has a handful of counts. The chain joins TRBV5-4 to TRBJ1-4; 8 bases agree with TRBD1. CDR3 length: 15 residues. Per germline, CDR1 SGHNT and CDR2 YYREEE (reference sequence). V shed 0 bases and J 5 bases; nucleotides not matched to a gene: 3. The CDR3: CASSLARTGNEKLFF. In DNA form, the CDR3 reads TGTGCCAGCAGCTTGGCCCGGACAGGGAATGAAAAACTGTTTTTT.

V usage is TRBV10-3 and J usage is TRBJ2-3, with 11 bases identical to TRBD2. The CDR3 contains 17 residues. Germline V gives CDR1 ENHRY, CDR2 SYGVKD. After removal of 4 bases from V and 5 bases from J, the junction contained 11 bases not matched to a gene. CDR3 protein: CAISAGLAGGPQDTQYF. The CDR3 DNA reads as TGTGCCATCAGTGCCGGCTTAGCGGGGGGGCCTCAAGATACGCAGTATTTT.

The chain has TRBV23-1 and TRBJ2-7; 10 bases are shared with TRBD1. TRBV23-1 is given ORF status, its function remaining uncertain. The CDR3 is 17 amino acids. V lost 1 base and J lost 2; bases outside the gene matches: 8. In DNA form, the CDR3 reads TGCGCCAGCAGTCAATGGGACTGGGGACAGGGGCCCTACGAGCAGTACTTC. Its protein is CASSQWDWGQGPYEQYF.

The chain links TRBV7-2 to TRBJ1-1; D is unclear. The germline gives CDR1 SGHTA, CDR2 FQGNSA. V was shortened by 2 bases and J by 3 bases, with 10 bases between the two germline ends. The CDR3 totals 14 residues. The CDR3 DNA is TGTGCCAGCAGCTTACGGAGGGCAGACACTGAAGCTTTCTTT. The encoded protein is CASSLRRADTEAFF.

This clone was recorded a few times. This rearrangement joins TRBV9 to TRBJ1-5, with 7 bases matching TRBD1. Looked up from germline, CDR1 is SGDLS and CDR2 is YYNGEE. The CDR3 length is 19 residues. Trimming at V came to 0 bases and at J to 7 bases, leaving 19 bases not matched to a gene. The CDR3 nucleotides read TGTGCCAGCAGCGTAGAATTGGGTGAAGGGGACAGCTCGGGGCAGCCCCAGCATTTT. Its translation is CASSVELGEGDSSGQPQHF.

In this sample, this clone turned up a few times. The chain couples TRBV24-1 to TRBJ1-2; TRBD1 aligns across 7 bases. The CDR3 sequence is 15 residues long. Trimming at V came to 5 bases and at J to 3 bases, leaving 8 bases not matched to a gene. Germline loops: CDR1 KGHDR, CDR2 SFDVKD. As DNA, the CDR3 is TGTGCCACCAGTGCCTATGGGACAGCAGACTATGGCTACACCTTC. Its protein is CATSAYGTADYGYTF.

The chain uses TRBV6-2 or TRBV6-3 and TRBJ1-5; D unresolved. The CDR3 length is 16 residues. Deletions cut 2 bases from V and 5 bases from J, with 16 bases between. Germline V CDR1 and CDR2: MNHEY, SVGEGT. The CDR3 coding sequence is TGTGCCAGCAGTTACCTCATGAGGGCTATTGATCAGCCCCAGCATTTT. It is translated as CASSYLMRAIDQPQHF.

The chain recombines TRBV19 with TRBJ2-1; TRBD2 aligns across 9 bases. CDR1 is LNHDA and CDR2 is SQIVND in the germline V gene (reference sequence). The CDR3 consists of 15 residues. The J segment lost 4 bases and the V segment lost 5 bases, leaving 6 bases of the junction unmatched. CDR3 bases: TGTGCCAGTAGTGGATTAAGCGGGGGGTACAATGAGCAGTTCTTC. Encoded protein: CASSGLSGGYNEQFF.

V and J are TRBV7-2 and TRBJ2-7; D may be TRBD2 (5 bases). The CDR3 loop spans 14 amino acids. Deletions cut 2 bases from V and 2 bases from J, with 10 bases between. CDR1 and CDR2 (germline): SGHTA, FQGNSA. CDR3 sequence reads: CASSLSGNPYEQYF. The CDR3, as DNA: TGTGCCAGCAGCTTATCCGGGAACCCCTACGAGCAGTACTTC.

The chain combines TRBV12-3 or TRBV12-4 with TRBJ1-1; 8 bases are shared with TRBD1. The CDR3 has 13 amino acids. V shed 6 bases, J shed 6 bases, and the junction held 6 bases outside the gene matches. The CDR3 here is CASSLSTGAEAFF. DNA of the CDR3: TGTGCCAGCAGCCTCTCGACAGGGGCTGAAGCTTTCTTT.

This clone showed up just a few times. This chain connects TRBV6-2 or TRBV6-3 to TRBJ2-1, with TRBD2 matching 8 bases. V dropped 5 bases and J dropped 7; count of bases not matched to a gene: 13. Per germline, CDR1 MNHEY and CDR2 SVGEGT. The CDR3 is made up of 16 amino acids. The CDR3 DNA reads as TGTGCCAGCAGTAAATCGGGACTAGGGTTGGAGAATGAGCAGTTCTTC. It translates to CASSKSGLGLENEQFF.

The gene calls are TRBV5-6 and TRBJ2-1, with 8 bases fitting TRBD1. The CDR3 spans 16 residues. Germline CDR1 is SGHDT and CDR2 is YYEEEE. Trimming took 2 bases from V and 0 from J; bases not matched to a gene: 4. Here the CDR3 DNA reads TGTGCCAGCAGCTTAGGGACAGGCGGCTCCTACAATGAGCAGTTCTTC. It codes for CASSLGTGGSYNEQFF. Using reference TRBV5-6 and TRBJ2-1 for the parts outside the CDR3, the full variable domain is DAGVTQSPTHLIKTRGQQVTLRCSPKSGHDTVSWYQQALGQGPQFIFQYYEEEERQRGNFPDRFSGHQFPNYSSELNVNALLLGDSALYLCASSLGTGGSYNEQFFGPGTRLTVL.

The genes are TRBV7-2 and TRBJ1-2, with D possibly being TRBD1 (6 bases). Germline V gene lookup returns CDR1 SGHTA and CDR2 FQGNSA. With 4 bases removed from V and 1 base from J, the gap between germline ends came to 10 bases. CDR3 length equals 14 residues. CDR3 region: CASSYGTLNYGYTF. The DNA for the CDR3 is TGTGCCAGCAGCTACGGGACACTTAACTATGGCTACACCTTC.

This clone appeared once. The rearrangement links TRBV11-2 to TRBJ2-1, with 9 bases lining up with TRBD2. Germline values: CDR1 SGHAT, CDR2 FQNNGV. The trim removed 1 base at V and 5 bases at J, leaving 9 bases unmatched. This CDR3 region has 17 residues. CDR3 bases: TGTGCCAGCAGCTTAGCGGCAGCGGGGGGAAATAACAATGAGCAGTTCTTC. It yields the protein CASSLAAAGGNNNEQFF.

This chain connects TRBV11-2 to TRBJ1-6, with D tentatively TRBD1 (6 bases). V lost 0 bases, J lost 4 bases, and 10 bases lay in between. The germline gives CDR1 SGHAT, CDR2 FQNNGV. CDR3 length equals 16 residues. CDR3 loop: CASSLEPDSYNSPLHF. In DNA, the CDR3 is TGTGCCAGCAGCTTAGAACCGGACAGTTATAATTCACCCCTCCACTTT.

The chain is built from TRBV29-1 and TRBJ2-4; weak D call: TRBD2 (6 bases). With 4 bases removed from V and 9 bases from J, the gap between germline ends came to 25 bases. The CDR3 is 16 amino acids. Germline CDR1 is SQVTM and CDR2 is ANQGSEA. The CDR3 bases are TGCAGCGTTGTGGCTCCCAGCGACGCTTGGGGAGGCATTCAGTACTTC. Its protein product is CSVVAPSDAWGGIQYF.